The sequence of this T cell receptor (beta chain) was determined in a study of CD8+CD57+ T cells in acquired aplastic anemia. Germline assignment: CDR1 SGHTS and CDR2 YDEGEE. The CDR3 runs 15 residues. Trimming stripped 2 bases from V and 8 bases from J, with 19 bases between. General study results and limits: Significance was not reached for CD8+ Simpson's diversity between patients and controls.

For CDR3 and TCR beta VDJ profiling, genomic DNA was the template used. TCRdb used MiXCR to reprocess the reads, holding one entry per CDR3 protein. This table holds about 420,000 distinct CDR3 sequences, roughly 64% found once. This clonotype was seen once. The antigen is unknown. The chain links TRBV5-8 to TRBJ1-2; D possibly corresponds to TRBD1 (5 bases). The sequenced sample consisted of sorted CD4+, CD8+, or CD8+CD57+ T cells (not recorded which) from PBMCs. This receptor was taken from a human donor in good health, serving as a control. The CDR3 loop reads CASSLGRQSSSGYTF. Written as DNA, the CDR3 is TGTGCCAGCAGCTTAGGTAGACAGTCATCCAGCGGCTACACCTTC.